One and the same sample provided the 14 T cell receptor beta chains below, sequenced in a study of CD8 T cells in ankylosing spondylitis (dated by TCRdb to the late 2010s). Libraries were built with 5' RACE. TCRdb lists the instrument as Illumina HiSeq 2500. Using fastp at Q25 and MiXCR, TCRdb reprocessed the public reads and kept productive beta chains. Each CDR3 protein gets just one entry, which takes the most common genes and DNA from the rows behind it. The sample table shows 800,000 to 900,000 distinct CDR3 sequences, and about 12% are seen once. 0.51% of the sample goes to the ten largest clones. What the research found in general, with its limitations: Blood from ankylosing spondylitis patients appeared to be characterized by a TCR beta motif composed of under 10 highly homologous amino acid variants.

These TCRs are of unknown antigen specificity. The material sequenced was blood, either unsorted or a sorted T cell fraction (not recorded which). The source of these receptors is a male donor with ankylosing spondylitis.

This clonotype was counted a few times. The chain combines TRBV24-1 with TRBJ2-2; 9 bases map to TRBD1. This CDR3 comprises 14 residues. V shed 8 bases and J 4 bases; nucleotides not matched to a gene: 4. CDR1 is KGHDR, CDR2 SFDVKD, per germline. The CDR3 here is CATKEDRGTGELFF. CDR3 bases: TGTGCCACCAAGGAGGACAGGGGCACCGGGGAGCTGTTTTTT.

This clonotype was recorded at least ten times. The chain has TRBV5-1 and TRBJ2-1; TRBD1 or TRBD2 may be the D gene (7 bases each). Per the germline V gene, CDR1 is SGHRS and CDR2 is YFSETQ. Between the trimmed V and J ends, which lost 0 bases and 3 bases, there was a span of 16 bases. The CDR3 sequence is 17 residues long. The CDR3 bases are TGCGCCAGCAGCTTGGTAACAGGGGAGGGCGGCTACAATGAGCAGTTCTTC. It yields the protein CASSLVTGEGGYNEQFF.

The CDR3 coding sequence is TGTGCCAGCAGTTTCGGACAGGTTGTTACCGGGGAGCTGTTTTTT. Translated: CASSFGQVVTGELFF. V and J are TRBV3-1 and TRBJ2-2; 7 nucleotides line up with TRBD1. The V gene's germline CDR1 is LGHDT and CDR2 YNNKEL (reference sequence). This CDR3 spans 15 amino acids. The V and J ends lost 6 bases and 5 bases, in that order; junction bases with no gene match: 9.

A few counts support this clonotype. The chain carries TRBV29-1 and TRBJ2-5, with D maybe TRBD2 (5 bases). Germline V gives CDR1 SQVTM, CDR2 ANQGSEA. The V gene lost 2 bases and the J gene lost 0 bases, with 7 bases spanning the gap. The CDR3 consists of 13 residues. The CDR3 nucleotides read TGCAGCGTTGAAATAGCGTACCAAGAGACCCAGTACTTC. Translation gives CSVEIAYQETQYF.

This clonotype was observed a handful of times. V gene TRBV29-1 combines with J gene TRBJ2-6, with 11 nucleotides matching TRBD1. Germline V lookup: CDR1 SQVTM, CDR2 ANQGSEA. The J segment lost 0 bases and the V segment lost 0 bases, leaving 7 bases of the junction unmatched. The CDR3 runs to 19 residues. As DNA, the CDR3 is TGCAGCGTTGAAGATCCCCGGACAGGGGGCAACTCTGGGGCCAACGTCCTGACTTTC. Its translation: CSVEDPRTGGNSGANVLTF. Variable domain in full (rest from reference TRBV29-1 and TRBJ2-6): SAVISQKPSRDICQRGTSLTIQCQVDSQVTMMFWYRQQPGQSLTLIATANQGSEATYESGFVIDKFPISRPNLTFSTLTVSNMSPEDSSIYLCSVEDPRTGGNSGANVLTFGAGSRLTVL.

This clonotype was found a few times. CDR3 sequence reads: CSVNSGTYTDTQYF. The CDR3 region has the DNA TGCAGCGTGAACTCCGGGACATACACAGATACGCAGTATTTT. The rearrangement uses TRBV29-1 and TRBJ2-3; perhaps TRBD1 as D (6 bases). Germline lookup yields CDR1 SQVTM and CDR2 ANQGSEA. The CDR3 extends over 14 amino acids. The V gene lost 6 bases and the J gene lost 2 bases, with 15 bases spanning the gap.

The chain is built from TRBV20-1 and TRBJ1-6; D perhaps matches TRBD1 (5 bases). Per germline, CDR1 DFQATT and CDR2 SNEGSKA (reference sequence). Trimming cost V 5 bases and J 11 bases, with 7 bases left between them. This CDR3 has 10 amino acids. The CDR3 loop is CSALGAPLHF. CDR3 sequence (DNA): TGCAGTGCTCTAGGGGCACCCCTCCACTTT.

In its sample, this clonotype was seen a few times. This chain joins TRBV12-3 or TRBV12-4 and TRBJ1-2; D ambiguous. V lost 3 bases to trimming and J lost 8 bases, with 7 bases between them. This CDR3 is 11 amino acids long. CDR3 loop: CASSLDRGYTF. The CDR3 nucleotides read TGTGCCAGCAGTTTGGACCGCGGCTACACCTTC.

The chain employs TRBV5-6 and TRBJ1-1; no clear D gene. Germline V CDR1 and CDR2: SGHDT, YYEEEE. CDR3 length equals 12 residues. Trimming stripped 3 bases from V and 8 bases from J, with 11 bases between. This CDR3 reads CASSSPRREAFF. The CDR3 coding sequence is TGTGCCAGCAGCTCCCCTAGAAGGGAAGCTTTCTTT.

The chain employs TRBV11-2 and TRBJ1-2; the D gene is possibly TRBD1 (5 bases). Germline lookup yields CDR1 SGHAT and CDR2 FQNNGV. The CDR3 loop spans 14 amino acids. V lost 2 bases and J 4 bases, leaving 11 bases between the germline ends. The DNA for the CDR3 is TGTGCCAGCAGCTTAACCGGGACGTTCTATGGCTACACCTTC. Translated, it gives CASSLTGTFYGYTF.

This clonotype was detected only a few times. The chain joins TRBV20-1 to TRBJ2-1; D remains unclear. V was pared by 4 bases and J by 7 bases, with 5 bases between. The length of the CDR3 is 10 residues. Germline loops: CDR1 DFQATT, CDR2 SNEGSKA (reference sequence). The CDR3 region is CSAKLNEQFF. The CDR3 region has the DNA TGCAGTGCTAAACTAAATGAGCAGTTCTTC.

This clonotype was seen more than once but under ten times. The chain links TRBV2 to TRBJ2-5; 13 bases line up with TRBD2. With 6 bases clipped from V and 2 bases from J, the junction kept 0 bases outside the gene matches. This CDR3 contains 14 residues. Germline V CDR1 and CDR2: SNHLY, FYNNEI. CDR3 DNA sequence: TGTGCCAGCAGGGGACTAGCGGGACAAGAGACCCAGTACTTC. Its translation: CASRGLAGQETQYF. The full variable domain, in which reference TRBV2 and TRBJ2-5 provide the parts outside the CDR3, is EPEVTQTPSHQVTQMGQEVILRCVPISNHLYFYWYRQILGQKVEFLVSFYNNEISEKSEIFDDQFSVERPDGSNFTLKIRSTKLEDSAMYFCASRGLAGQETQYFGPGTRLLVL.

The J gene is TRBJ2-5, the V gene TRBV6-2 or TRBV6-3, with unresolved D. The ends were cut back, 0 bases at V and 2 bases at J, with 10 bases in the middle. The CDR3 extends over 15 amino acids. CDR1 is MNHEY and CDR2 is SVGEGT in the germline V gene. The CDR3 here is CASSYSITAQETQYF. In DNA, the CDR3 is TGTGCCAGCAGTTACTCGATAACAGCTCAAGAGACCCAGTACTTC.

This clonotype has only a few counts. The chain combines TRBV7-3 with TRBJ2-1; 8 bases are a match to TRBD2. Germline CDR1 and CDR2: SGHTA and FQGTGA. The CDR3 sequence is 14 residues long. The V gene end was trimmed by 4 bases and the J gene end by 8 bases; junction bases not matched to a gene: 7. In nucleotides, the CDR3 is TGTGCCAGCAGCTCGGCTGGAGCGGGGGATGAGCAGTTCTTC. It codes for CASSSAGAGDEQFF.